The clone carrying this TCR beta chain was counted a few times. No antigen is known for it. Each CDR3 protein gets one entry after TCRdb re-called the reads with MiXCR. This sample has approximately 250,000 distinct CDR3 sequences, with 9.1% found just once. This sample was included in a study of T cell repertoires in cytomegalovirus infection. At the level of the study: Matching HLA type and CMV infection were both indicated by public TCR beta signatures. Broader study findings: Totalled public TCR beta family frequency picked out people who carried CMV plus the relevant HLA. The ex vivo response was dominated by HLA-C-restricted CMV-specific TCR beta clonotypes.

This CDR3 has 17 residues. Germline V gene data show CDR1 as MGHRA and CDR2 as YSYEKL. V dropped 4 bases and J dropped 4; count of bases not matched to a gene: 6. This receptor was identified in a human donor in good health (CMV status not recorded). Some clones in this sample may be carry-over from other donors' samples. Sample: PBMCs. The chain links TRBV4-1 to TRBJ2-3; TRBD2 aligns across 15 bases. CDR3 sequence reads: CASSRGTSGRRADTQYF. CDR3 sequence (DNA): TGCGCCAGCAGCCGAGGGACTAGCGGGAGGAGGGCAGATACGCAGTATTTT.